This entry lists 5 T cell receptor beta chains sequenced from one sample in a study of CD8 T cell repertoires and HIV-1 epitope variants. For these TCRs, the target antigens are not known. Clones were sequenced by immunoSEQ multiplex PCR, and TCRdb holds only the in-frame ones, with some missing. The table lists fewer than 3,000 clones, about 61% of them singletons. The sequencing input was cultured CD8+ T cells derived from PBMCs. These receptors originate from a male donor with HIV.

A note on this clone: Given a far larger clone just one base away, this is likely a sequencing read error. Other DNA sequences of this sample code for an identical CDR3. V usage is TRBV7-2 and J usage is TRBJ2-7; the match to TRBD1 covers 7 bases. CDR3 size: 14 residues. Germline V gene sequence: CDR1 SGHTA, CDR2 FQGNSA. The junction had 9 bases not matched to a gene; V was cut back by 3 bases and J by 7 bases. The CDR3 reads CASSLGQYLREQYF. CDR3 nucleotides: TGTGCCAGCAGCTTGGGACAGTACCTCCGTGAGCAGTACTTC. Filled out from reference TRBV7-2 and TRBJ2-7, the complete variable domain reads GAGVSQSPSNKVTEKGKDVELRCDPISGHTALYWYRQSLGQGLEFLIYFQGNSAPDKSGLPSDRFSAERTGGSVSTLTIQRTQQEDSAVYLCASSLGQYLREQYFGPGTRLTVT.

The CDR3 spells CASSLGGTGQTPLHF. CDR3 coding DNA: TGTGCCAGCAGCTTAGGCGGGACAGGGCAGACACCCCTCCACTTT. The V gene is TRBV7-9, the J gene TRBJ1-6; 9 bases map to TRBD1. CDR3 size: 15 residues. V shed 1 base, J shed 11 bases, and the junction held 6 bases outside the gene matches. Germline V gives CDR1 SEHNR, CDR2 FQNEAQ (reference sequence).

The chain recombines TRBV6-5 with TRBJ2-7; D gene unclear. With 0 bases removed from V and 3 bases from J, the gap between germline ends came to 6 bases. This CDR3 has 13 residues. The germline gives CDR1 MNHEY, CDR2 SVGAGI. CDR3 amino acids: CASSYSILYEQYF. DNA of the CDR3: TGTGCCAGCAGTTACTCGATCCTCTACGAGCAGTACTTC.

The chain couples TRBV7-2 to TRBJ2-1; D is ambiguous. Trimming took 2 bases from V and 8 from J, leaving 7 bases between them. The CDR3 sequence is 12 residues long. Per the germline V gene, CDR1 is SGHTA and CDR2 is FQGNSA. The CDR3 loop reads CASSLKGHEQFF. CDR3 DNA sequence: TGTGCCAGCAGCTTAAAGGGTCATGAGCAGTTCTTC. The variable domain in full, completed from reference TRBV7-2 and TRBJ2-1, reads GAGVSQSPSNKVTEKGKDVELRCDPISGHTALYWYRQSLGQGLEFLIYFQGNSAPDKSGLPSDRFSAERTGGSVSTLTIQRTQQEDSAVYLCASSLKGHEQFFGPGTRLTVL.

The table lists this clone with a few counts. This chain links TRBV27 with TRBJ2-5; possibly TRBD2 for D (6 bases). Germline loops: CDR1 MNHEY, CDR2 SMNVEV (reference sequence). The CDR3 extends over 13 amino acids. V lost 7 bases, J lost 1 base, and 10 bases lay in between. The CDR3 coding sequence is TGTGCCAGCAAGGGAGGCCTCCAAGAGACCCAGTACTTC. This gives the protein CASKGGLQETQYF.